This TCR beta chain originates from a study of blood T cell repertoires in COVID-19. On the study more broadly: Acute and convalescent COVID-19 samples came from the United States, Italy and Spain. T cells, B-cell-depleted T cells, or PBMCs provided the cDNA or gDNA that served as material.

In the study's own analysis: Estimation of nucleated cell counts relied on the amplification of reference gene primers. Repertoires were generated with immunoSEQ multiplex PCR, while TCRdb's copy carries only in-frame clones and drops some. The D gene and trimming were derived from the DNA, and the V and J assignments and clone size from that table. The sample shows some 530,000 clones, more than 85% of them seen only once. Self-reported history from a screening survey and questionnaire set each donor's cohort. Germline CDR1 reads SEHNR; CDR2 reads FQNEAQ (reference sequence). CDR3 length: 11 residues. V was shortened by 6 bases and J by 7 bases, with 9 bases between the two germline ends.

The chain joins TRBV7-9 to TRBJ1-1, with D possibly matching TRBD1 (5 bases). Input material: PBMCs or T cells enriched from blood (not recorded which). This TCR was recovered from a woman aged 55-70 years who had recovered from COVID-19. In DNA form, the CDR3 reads TGTGCCAGCAGTAGACAGTATGAAGCTTTCTTT. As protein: CASSRQYEAFF. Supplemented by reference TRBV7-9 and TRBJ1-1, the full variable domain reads DTGVSQNPRHKITKRGQNVTFRCDPISEHNRLYWYRQTLGQGPEFLTYFQNEAQLEKSRLLSDRFSAERPKGSFSTLEIQRTEQGDSAMYLCASSRQYEAFFGQGTRLTVV.